The T cell receptor beta chain under discussion was sequenced for a study of T cells after yellow fever vaccination. TCR cDNA, made by 5'RACE template switching, carried an added universal primer site and UMIs. TCRdb called the 5' RACE reads again in MiXCR, with one record for every CDR3 protein. Here the sample spans about 630,000 distinct CDR3 sequences, 9% to 15% being singletons. Points on this clonotype: What it recognizes is unknown.

From germline, CDR1 is LNHNV and CDR2 YYDKDF (reference sequence). V shed 0 bases and J 8 bases; nucleotides not matched to a gene: 13. There are 17 residues in the CDR3. The study's findings and limits: Post-booster samples contained most primary-vaccination clones (more than 95% CD4, roughly 88% CD8). Abundant contaminating clonotypes from the bulk population could appear in FACS-sorted repertoires. When the response was secondary, it was weaker but reached its peak faster, day 5 versus 15.

The chain has TRBV15 and TRBJ2-1; 7 bases map to TRBD1. The sample was PBMCs, taken on the day of the yellow fever booster vaccination. The TCR was taken from a man aged 25-40 years who received the YFV17D yellow fever vaccine. As DNA, the CDR3 is TGTGCCACCAGCAGAGATCGGACAGGAACAGGGCGCTATGAGCAGTTCTTC. Translation gives CATSRDRTGTGRYEQFF.